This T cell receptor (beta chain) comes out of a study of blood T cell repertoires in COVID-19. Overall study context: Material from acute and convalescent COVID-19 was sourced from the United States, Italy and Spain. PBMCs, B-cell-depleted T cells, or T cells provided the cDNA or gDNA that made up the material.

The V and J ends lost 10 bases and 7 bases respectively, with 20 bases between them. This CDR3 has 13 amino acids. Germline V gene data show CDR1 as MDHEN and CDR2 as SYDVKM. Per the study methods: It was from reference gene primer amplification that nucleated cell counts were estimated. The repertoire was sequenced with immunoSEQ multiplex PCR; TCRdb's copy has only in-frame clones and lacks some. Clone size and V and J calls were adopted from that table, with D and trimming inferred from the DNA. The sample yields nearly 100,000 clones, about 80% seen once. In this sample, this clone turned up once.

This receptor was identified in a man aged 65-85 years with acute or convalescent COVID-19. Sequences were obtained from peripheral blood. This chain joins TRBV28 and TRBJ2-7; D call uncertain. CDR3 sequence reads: CAIAQTSPREQYF. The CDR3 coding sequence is TGTGCCATCGCTCAAACGTCCCCTAGGGAGCAGTACTTC.